Shown below are 30 T cell receptor beta chains from a single sample sequenced in a study of cytomegalovirus exposure and HLA in healthy donors. PCR used 60 Vbeta primers and 13 Jbeta primers. The repertoire was sequenced with immunoSEQ multiplex PCR; TCRdb's copy has only in-frame clones and lacks some. The table includes roughly 160,000 clones, roughly four fifths detected once. The source material was PBMCs. Source of these receptors: a man aged 60 to 69 in good health and CMV-seronegative.

The V and J genes are TRBV15 and TRBJ2-3, with D possibly being TRBD1 (5 bases). V gave up 9 bases and J gave up 1 base, with 14 bases separating them. Germline lookup yields CDR1 LNHNV and CDR2 YYDKDF (reference sequence). The CDR3 is 14 residues long. This chain's CDR3 is CATTNWGGTDTQYF. The CDR3 DNA reads as TGTGCCACGACAAACTGGGGCGGCACAGATACGCAGTATTTT. Supplemented by reference TRBV15 and TRBJ2-3, the full variable domain reads DAMVIQNPRYQVTQFGKPVTLSCSQTLNHNVMYWYQQKSSQAPKLLFHYYDKDFNNEADTPDNFQSRRPNTSFCFLDIRSPGLGDTAMYLCATTNWGGTDTQYFGPGTRLTVL.

The chain combines TRBV19 with TRBJ2-3; a weak D match, TRBD2 (6 bases). In germline, CDR1 is LNHDA, CDR2 SQIVND (reference sequence). The length of the CDR3 is 14 residues. V was trimmed by 3 bases and J by 1 base, leaving 8 bases between them. The CDR3 protein is CASSIGGGTDTQYF. CDR3 nucleotides: TGTGCCAGTAGTATTGGCGGGGGCACAGATACGCAGTATTTT.

This chain joins TRBV5-1 and TRBJ2-3, with TRBD2 matching 8 bases. CDR1 is SGHRS, CDR2 YFSETQ, per germline. The CDR3 loop spans 15 amino acids. V was pared by 4 bases and J by 2 bases, with 6 bases of the junction left unmatched. The CDR3 DNA reads as TGCGCCAGCAGCAATGCGGGGGGCAACACAGATACGCAGTATTTT. It specifies CASSNAGGNTDTQYF.

The chain joins TRBV5-1 to TRBJ1-4; 8 positions agree with TRBD1. The J segment lost 4 bases and the V segment lost 4 bases, leaving 3 bases of the junction unmatched. The CDR3 extends over 14 amino acids. Germline V gives CDR1 SGHRS, CDR2 YFSETQ. The DNA for the CDR3 is TGCGCCAGCAGCCTGGACAGGGTTAATGAAAAACTGTTTTTT. This encodes CASSLDRVNEKLFF.

The chain recombines TRBV7-9 with TRBJ1-1; no reliable D call. Germline V CDR1 and CDR2: SEHNR, FQNEAQ (reference sequence). The CDR3 contains 15 residues. V gave up 0 bases and J gave up 0 bases, with 8 bases separating them. This CDR3 is CASSLAGDMNTEAFF. The CDR3 DNA follows: TGTGCCAGCAGCTTAGCAGGAGATATGAACACTGAAGCTTTCTTT.

The V call is TRBV5-1, the J call TRBJ2-2, with TRBD2 as a possible D gene (6 bases). The CDR3 runs 16 residues. The V gene lost 2 bases and the J gene lost 1 base, with 12 bases spanning the gap. Germline V gives CDR1 SGHRS, CDR2 YFSETQ. The CDR3 coding sequence is TGCGCCAGCAGCTTATCGGGGGACCGGAACACCGGGGAGCTGTTTTTT. This translates into CASSLSGDRNTGELFF.

The rearrangement joins TRBV12-2 to TRBJ2-7; TRBD2 is the table's D call, not checked against the DNA. TRBV12-2 is labeled a pseudogene. The CDR3 contains 19 residues. CDR3 in amino acids: CASRLATSGGLPHTYEQYF. The CDR3 DNA reads TGTGCAAGTCGCCTCGCGACCAGCGGGGGCCTTCCCCATACTTACGAGCAGTACTTC.

The V gene is TRBV15, the J gene TRBJ1-5; possible D gene TRBD1, 5 bases. There are 16 residues in the CDR3. V was trimmed by 3 bases and J by 7 bases, leaving 19 bases between them. Germline CDR1 and CDR2: LNHNV and YYDKDF (reference sequence). CDR3 coding DNA: TGTGCCACCAGCAGTGCCGGGGGGTGGAACTTGCAGCCCCAGCATTTT. This codes for CATSSAGGWNLQPQHF.

This clone has only one observation. The chain carries TRBV30 and TRBJ2-5, with a tentative D call TRBD2 (6 bases). The CDR3 spans 12 residues. Germline V gives CDR1 GTSNPN, CDR2 SVGIG (reference sequence). V was clipped by 1 base and J by 5 bases, with 8 bases between them. The DNA for the CDR3 is TGTGCCTGGAGTGAGGCGGGGGAGACCCAGTACTTC. This codes for CAWSEAGETQYF.

V is TRBV21-1 and J is TRBJ2-1; TRBD2, the table's D call, was not compared with the DNA. TRBV21-1 is a pseudogene locus. CDR3 length: 14 residues. CDR3 protein: CASSTRRRVNEQFF. The CDR3 coding sequence is TGTGCCAGCAGCACCCGACGGAGGGTCAATGAGCAGTTCTTC.

In this sample, this clone turned up a few times. The chain carries TRBV13 and TRBJ1-1, with D uncertain. V was trimmed by 5 bases and J by 4 bases, leaving 17 bases between them. Germline loops: CDR1 PRHDT, CDR2 FYEKMQ (reference sequence). The CDR3 spans 15 residues. Written as DNA, the CDR3 is TGTGCCAGCAGCCCCCCCCAGGTAGAGTTCACTGAAGCTTTCTTT. This encodes CASSPPQVEFTEAFF.

This chain uses TRBV4-1 with TRBJ1-1; 9 bases agree with TRBD1. CDR3 size: 17 residues. Unmatched junction bases numbered 11, after V lost 4 bases and J lost 2 bases. Germline assignment: CDR1 MGHRA and CDR2 YSYEKL. This CDR3 reads CASSLPTGGVPNTEAFF. CDR3 DNA sequence: TGCGCCAGCAGCCTCCCGACAGGGGGGGTACCTAACACTGAAGCTTTCTTT.

In this sample, this clone turned up a few times. The chain has TRBV21-1 and TRBJ2-7; the DNA was not used to check the table's D call, TRBD1. TRBV21-1 is a documented pseudogene. This CDR3 has 16 amino acids. CDR3 DNA: TGTGCCAGCAGCAAAGTGCCCGGGACAGTGCGGTACGAGCAGTACTTC. Its protein product is CASSKVPGTVRYEQYF.

The chain carries TRBV7-8 and TRBJ2-7; 12 bases are a match to TRBD1. CDR3 size: 17 residues. Germline assignment: CDR1 SGHVS and CDR2 FQNEAQ. The trim removed 5 bases at V and 4 bases at J, leaving 12 bases unmatched. CDR3: CASSVSRRDRGPYEQYF. Written as DNA, the CDR3 is TGTGCCAGCAGCGTATCCCGCCGGGACAGGGGGCCGTACGAGCAGTACTTC.

V and J are TRBV11-3 and TRBJ2-3; tentatively, D is TRBD2 (7 bases). The CDR3 runs 16 residues. V was shortened by 5 bases and J by 2 bases, with 17 bases between the two germline ends. The germline CDR1 and CDR2 sequences are SGHNT and YENEEA. CDR3 nucleotides: TGTGCCAGCAGCCGGGGGGCGGTGGGGGACACAGATACGCAGTATTTT. This codes for CASSRGAVGDTDTQYF.

J is TRBJ1-1 and V is TRBV6-5; the D is unclear. CDR1 is MNHEY, CDR2 SVGAGI, per germline. The V end was cut by 3 bases, the J end by 2 bases, with 4 bases between. This CDR3 has 12 amino acids. The CDR3 nucleotides are TGTGCCAGCAGTTATAGAAACACTGAAGCTTTCTTT. Encoded protein: CASSYRNTEAFF.

This sequence joins TRBV6-6 and TRBJ2-5, with TRBD1 matching over 8 bases. The J call may be mistaken, given a closer DNA end match to TRBJ2-7. The CDR3 is 15 residues long. Germline V CDR1 and CDR2: MNHNY, SVGAGI (reference sequence). In DNA form, the CDR3 reads TGTGCCAGCAGTTACCTTACAGGGGGTTCCTACGAGCAGTACTTC. It codes for CASSYLTGGSYEQYF.

The chain recombines TRBV6-1 with TRBJ2-5; 7 positions agree with TRBD1. The end of the DNA fits TRBJ2-7 better, so the J call may be wrong. Germline values: CDR1 MNHNS, CDR2 SASEGT. The CDR3 extends over 13 amino acids. In DNA, the CDR3 is TGTGCCAGCAGCCGGGACAGCCCCTACGAGCAGTACTTC. Translation gives CASSRDSPYEQYF.

The chain couples TRBV2 to TRBJ1-5, with TRBD1 as a possible D gene (6 bases). The CDR3 covers 17 residues. Germline values: CDR1 SNHLY, CDR2 FYNNEI. Trimming removed 4 bases from V and 1 base from J, with 17 bases in between. The DNA for the CDR3 is TGTGCCAGCAGTGCCACACAGGGTTTGCGGAGCAATCAGCCCCAGCATTTT. Protein sequence: CASSATQGLRSNQPQHF.

CDR3 loop: CATRTGVAKNIQYF. DNA of the CDR3: TGTGCCACCCGGACTGGGGTAGCCAAAAACATTCAGTACTTC. The chain is built from TRBV6-1 and TRBJ2-4; D might be TRBD2 (5 bases). CDR3 size: 14 residues. Deletions cut 10 bases from V and 0 bases from J, with 13 bases between. CDR1 is MNHNS and CDR2 is SASEGT in the germline V gene.

CDR3 in amino acids: CASSEAWASGGRPSYNEQFF. CDR3 DNA: TGTGCCAGCAGTGAAGCTTGGGCTAGCGGGGGCCGCCCCTCCTACAATGAGCAGTTCTTC. This chain connects TRBV2 to TRBJ2-1; TRBD2 matches at 10 bases. This CDR3 comprises 20 residues. Germline V gene data show CDR1 as SNHLY and CDR2 as FYNNEI. V shed 0 bases, J shed 0 bases, and the junction held 11 bases outside the gene matches.

The rearrangement links TRBV7-2 to TRBJ2-3; 14 nucleotides align to TRBD2. CDR3 length: 17 residues. The germline V gene encodes CDR1 SGHTA and CDR2 FQGNSA. V shed 5 bases and J 7 bases; nucleotides not matched to a gene: 11. This CDR3 reads CASSTSGTSGSRNTQYF. The CDR3 DNA sequence: TGTGCCAGCAGCACCTCCGGGACTAGCGGGAGTAGGAATACGCAGTATTTT.

This clone showed up just a few times. The V call is TRBV11-3, the J call TRBJ2-1; 10 bases are a match to TRBD2. Germline CDR1 reads SGHNT; CDR2 reads YENEEA. The CDR3 spans 15 residues. V dropped 0 bases and J dropped 7; count of bases not matched to a gene: 3. The CDR3 DNA reads as TGTGCCAGCAGCTTAGATTCTAGCGGGGGTAATGAGCAGTTCTTC. This gives the protein CASSLDSSGGNEQFF.

The DNA of the CDR3 is TGTGCCAGCAACCCAGGACAGTGGAACGGGGGCTACACCTTC. It codes for CASNPGQWNGGYTF. V usage is TRBV7-9 and J usage is TRBJ1-2; weak D call: TRBD1 (6 bases). Trimming removed 7 bases at V and 8 bases at J, with 20 bases between. The CDR3 spans 14 residues. CDR1 and CDR2 from the germline V gene are SEHNR and FQNEAQ (reference sequence).

The chain is built from TRBV28 and TRBJ1-2; 10 nucleotides match TRBD1. Germline V gene data show CDR1 as MDHEN and CDR2 as SYDVKM. The trim removed 2 bases at V and 8 bases at J, leaving 17 bases unmatched. This CDR3 contains 18 residues. The CDR3 sequence: CASSLKVGRRDRGRGYTF. In DNA form, the CDR3 reads TGTGCCAGCAGTTTAAAGGTTGGTCGGCGGGACAGGGGAAGGGGCTACACCTTC.

This chain joins TRBV18 and TRBJ2-7; 11 nucleotides align to TRBD1. J lost 0 bases, V lost 4 bases, and 8 bases had no gene match. Looked up from germline, CDR1 is KGHSH and CDR2 is LQKENI. The CDR3 is 17 amino acids. In nucleotides, the CDR3 is TGTGCCAGCTCACAATCTATCGGGACAGGGGGCTCCTACGAGCAGTACTTC. Protein sequence: CASSQSIGTGGSYEQYF.

The rearrangement uses TRBV9 and TRBJ1-5, with TRBD1 identical over 10 bases. Per the germline V gene, CDR1 is SGDLS and CDR2 is YYNGEE. Trimming took 3 bases from V and 2 from J; bases not matched to a gene: 8. The CDR3 totals 17 residues. The CDR3, as DNA: TGTGCCAGCAGCGCCGGGACAGGGGCGTTTGGCAATCAGCCCCAGCATTTT. This gives the protein CASSAGTGAFGNQPQHF.

The chain recombines TRBV7-8 with TRBJ2-5; 9 bases map to TRBD2. The end of the DNA is better explained by TRBJ2-7, so the J call may be wrong. The CDR3 sequence is 15 residues long. Germline CDR1 is SGHVS and CDR2 is FQNEAQ. CDR3 sequence: CASSIRTSDSYEQYF. DNA for the CDR3: TGTGCCAGCAGCATTAGGACTAGCGACTCCTACGAGCAGTACTTC.

This chain links TRBV5-4 with TRBJ1-2; tentative D call: TRBD1 (6 bases). Germline lookup yields CDR1 SGHNT and CDR2 YYREEE (reference sequence). The V gene lost 6 bases and the J gene lost 8 bases, with 17 bases spanning the gap. There are 13 residues in the CDR3. The CDR3 region has the DNA TGTGCCAGCACCCAGGGTATTGGGGGCGGCTACACCTTC. It is translated as CASTQGIGGGYTF.

V gene TRBV2 combines with J gene TRBJ2-3, with 8 nucleotides matching TRBD2. The CDR3 length is 13 residues. Germline V gene sequence: CDR1 SNHLY, CDR2 FYNNEI. J lost 1 base, V lost 6 bases, and 0 bases had no gene match. The CDR3 loop reads CASRLAGTDTQYF. Written as DNA, the CDR3 is TGTGCCAGCAGACTAGCGGGCACAGATACGCAGTATTTT.